A single sample is the source of the 14 T cell receptor beta chains below, sequenced in a study of T cells in localized non-small cell lung cancer. TCRdb's table, derived via immunoSEQ multiplex PCR, lists solely in-frame clones and lacks some. The sample has some 14,000 clones, roughly 80% seen once. Material: peripheral blood, obtained before any cancer treatment. The receptors derive from an older female donor with stage I squamous cell lung carcinoma.

The chain carries TRBV30 and TRBJ1-4; the D gene is possibly TRBD1 (5 bases). Germline V lookup: CDR1 GTSNPN, CDR2 SVGIG (reference sequence). Trimming took 2 bases from V and 3 from J, leaving 7 bases between them. The CDR3 runs 13 residues. This CDR3 reads CAWSMGANEKLFF. The CDR3 DNA follows: TGTGCCTGGAGTATGGGGGCTAATGAAAAACTGTTTTTT.

This chain connects TRBV2 to TRBJ1-5; tentatively, D is TRBD1 (5 bases). The CDR3 consists of 15 residues. The ends were cut back, 5 bases at V and 3 bases at J, with 14 bases in the middle. Per germline, CDR1 SNHLY and CDR2 FYNNEI. The CDR3 sequence: CASSPAKGANQPQHF. The CDR3 bases are TGTGCCAGCAGTCCTGCAAAAGGGGCCAATCAGCCCCAGCATTTT.

V is TRBV5-4 and J is TRBJ1-2; 10 positions match TRBD1. V gave up 6 bases and J gave up 7 bases; unmatched junction bases: 12. The CDR3 length is 15 residues. Germline CDR1 is SGHNT and CDR2 is YYREEE (reference sequence). The CDR3 DNA reads TGTGCCAGCACTCCCGGGGGGGGACAGGGGATTGGCTACACCTTC. Its protein is CASTPGGGQGIGYTF.

The CDR3 region is CASSLRWPNTEAFF. CDR3 DNA sequence: TGTGCCAGTAGCTTGCGTTGGCCGAACACTGAAGCTTTCTTT. The chain carries TRBV19 and TRBJ1-1; D is ambiguous. The length of the CDR3 is 14 residues. Germline CDR1 is LNHDA and CDR2 is SQIVND (reference sequence). V shed 6 bases and J shed 1 base, with 12 bases lying between them. The complete variable domain, with remaining parts taken from reference TRBV19 and TRBJ1-1, reads DGGITQSPKYLFRKEGQNVTLSCEQNLNHDAMYWYRQDPGQGLRLIYYSQIVNDFQKGDIAEGYSVSREKKESFPLTVTSAQKNPTAFYLCASSLRWPNTEAFFGQGTRLTVV.

The chain is built from TRBV5-6 and TRBJ2-2; 8 positions agree with TRBD1. The V and J ends lost 5 bases and 1 base, in that order; junction bases with no gene match: 4. From germline, CDR1 is SGHDT and CDR2 YYEEEE. The CDR3 is 15 residues long. CDR3 sequence (DNA): TGTGCCAGCAGGATCGGGACAGGGAACACCGGGGAGCTGTTTTTT. Translating gives CASRIGTGNTGELFF.

The V call is TRBV11-1, the J call TRBJ2-5; TRBD2 matches 16 bases. Germline CDR1 and CDR2: SGHAT and FQDESV (reference sequence). V gave up 5 bases and J gave up 5 bases; unmatched junction bases: 8. The CDR3 extends over 17 amino acids. This CDR3 reads CASSRGLAGGKSETQYF. For the CDR3, the DNA is TGTGCCAGCAGCCGGGGACTAGCGGGGGGGAAGAGCGAGACCCAGTACTTC.

The rearrangement uses TRBV19 and TRBJ1-5, with D possibly being TRBD1 (5 bases). The germline CDR1 and CDR2 sequences are LNHDA and SQIVND (reference sequence). CDR3 length: 15 residues. V was clipped by 5 bases and J by 6 bases, with 17 bases between them. For the CDR3, the DNA is TGTGCCAGTAGTCCTTCGCTTTCAGGGCTTCAGCCCCAGCATTTT. Protein product: CASSPSLSGLQPQHF.

This sequence joins TRBV6-6 and TRBJ2-5, with D uncertain. The V and J ends lost 0 bases and 5 bases respectively, with 4 bases between them. Germline CDR1 MNHNY, CDR2 SVGAGI (reference sequence). The CDR3 extends over 12 amino acids. The chain's CDR3 is CASSYSGETQYF. In nucleotides, the CDR3 is TGTGCCAGCAGTTACTCGGGGGAGACCCAGTACTTC.

This clone appeared a few times. The CDR3 DNA sequence: TGCGCCAGCAGCCAAGCAGACAGCGGGTCTTTCTACGAGCAGTACTTC. Amino acids: CASSQADSGSFYEQYF. The chain is built from TRBV4-1 and TRBJ2-7; D possibly corresponds to TRBD2 (6 bases). Germline loops: CDR1 MGHRA, CDR2 YSYEKL. The length of the CDR3 is 16 residues. Between the trimmed V and J ends, which lost 1 base and 3 bases, there was a span of 16 bases.

The chain links TRBV27 to TRBJ2-5; 8 bases are a match to TRBD1. CDR1 and CDR2 (germline): MNHEY, SMNVEV (reference sequence). This CDR3 has 16 amino acids. Germline trimming cut 0 bases from V and 5 bases from J; bases unmatched to any gene: 8. The CDR3 DNA is TGTGCCAGCAGTTTATCGGAGTCCAGGGGGCGGGAGACCCAGTACTTC. It codes for CASSLSESRGRETQYF.

V is TRBV5-8 and J is TRBJ2-1, with TRBD2 identical over 10 bases. The ends lost 1 base at V and 7 bases at J; junction bases unmatched: 8. This CDR3 has 16 residues. From germline, CDR1 is SGHTS and CDR2 YDEGEE. This CDR3 reads CASSLPGAGGENEQFF. The DNA of the CDR3 is TGTGCCAGCAGCTTGCCGGGAGCGGGGGGGGAAAATGAGCAGTTCTTC.

The chain combines TRBV6-5 with TRBJ2-5; D remains ambiguous. The V gene lost 4 bases and the J gene lost 5 bases, with 14 bases spanning the gap. This CDR3 contains 14 residues. Germline CDR1 and CDR2: MNHEY and SVGAGI. The CDR3 region is CASSSWTVSETQYF. DNA of the CDR3: TGTGCCAGCAGTTCGTGGACCGTCTCGGAGACCCAGTACTTC.

The V call is TRBV5-4, the J call TRBJ2-7; D might be TRBD1 (5 bases). The CDR3 is made up of 13 amino acids. V lost 4 bases and J 5 bases, leaving 13 bases between the germline ends. The V gene's germline CDR1 is SGHNT and CDR2 YYREEE (reference sequence). In DNA, the CDR3 is TGTGCCAGCAGCCGGGCAGGGCGTCACGAGCAGTACTTC. Translation: CASSRAGRHEQYF.

Here the CDR3 reads CASSTGGLGNEKLFF. The CDR3 bases are TGCGCCAGCAGTACAGGGGGCCTGGGAAATGAAAAACTGTTTTTT. The chain joins TRBV10-2 to TRBJ1-4, with 9 bases lining up with TRBD1. CDR3 length: 15 residues. V was clipped by 5 bases and J by 5 bases; unmatched bases: 6. Germline lookup yields CDR1 WSHSY and CDR2 SAAADI.